A single sample is the source of the 12 T cell receptor beta chains below, sequenced in a study of OX40 agonist ivuxolimab in advanced cancers. The method was immunoSEQ multiplex PCR; TCRdb's version includes in-frame clones alone and lacks a portion of them. The table shows about 45,000 clones, with around 88% occurring only once. This specimen was CD4+ or CD8+ T cells sorted from blood, taken in a trial of the OX40 agonist ivuxolimab. The source is an adult with an advanced solid tumor such as melanoma, head and neck, liver or kidney cancer.

The gene calls are TRBV5-4 and TRBJ2-4; D is uncertain. Germline V CDR1 and CDR2: SGHNT, YYREEE (reference sequence). V lost 2 bases, J lost 2 bases, and 14 bases lay in between. CDR3 size: 16 residues. The CDR3 reads CASSFSGTIPKNIQYF. For the CDR3, the DNA is TGTGCCAGCAGCTTTTCCGGCACAATCCCCAAAAACATTCAGTACTTC.

This sequence joins TRBV11-1 and TRBJ2-7; maybe TRBD2 (6 bases). CDR3 size: 14 residues. Germline CDR1 SGHAT, CDR2 FQDESV (reference sequence). V was clipped by 2 bases and J by 2 bases, with 10 bases between them. The CDR3 DNA follows: TGTGCCAGCAGCTTACGGGCGGGACCCTACGAGCAGTACTTC. Protein: CASSLRAGPYEQYF. The full variable domain, its missing parts supplied by reference TRBV11-1 and TRBJ2-7, is EAEVAQSPRYKITEKSQAVAFWCDPISGHATLYWYRQILGQGPELLVQFQDESVVDDSQLPKDRFSAERLKGVDSTLKIQPAELGDSAMYLCASSLRAGPYEQYFGPGTRLTVT.

Only one count was recorded for this clone. CDR3 DNA sequence: TGTGCCAGTAGTCCAGCAACAGGGTGGGATGAAAAACTGTTTTTT. Protein product: CASSPATGWDEKLFF. This sequence joins TRBV19 and TRBJ1-4; a possible D gene is TRBD1 (6 bases). Trimming stripped 5 bases from V and 6 bases from J, with 16 bases between. From germline, CDR1 is LNHDA and CDR2 SQIVND (reference sequence). The CDR3 length is 15 residues.

This clone was seen a handful of times. The chain employs TRBV6-6 and TRBJ2-7; a weak D match, TRBD2 (6 bases). Germline assignment: CDR1 MNHNY and CDR2 SVGAGI (reference sequence). With 0 bases removed from V and 6 bases from J, the gap between germline ends came to 6 bases. This CDR3 has 12 amino acids. This CDR3 is CASSYSGGEQYF. The CDR3 nucleotides are TGTGCCAGCAGTTACTCGGGGGGCGAGCAGTACTTC.

The rearrangement uses TRBV4-1 and TRBJ1-4; D gene uncertain. V was shortened by 1 base and J by 3 bases, with 9 bases between the two germline ends. The V gene's germline CDR1 is MGHRA and CDR2 YSYEKL. The CDR3 contains 15 residues. CDR3 protein: CASSQAGLSNEKLFF. The DNA for the CDR3 is TGCGCCAGCAGCCAAGCCGGACTCTCTAATGAAAAACTGTTTTTT.

The chain recombines TRBV7-9 with TRBJ1-2; D uncertain. This CDR3 region has 12 residues. V shed 2 bases and J shed 3 bases, with 4 bases lying between them. CDR1 and CDR2 (germline): SEHNR, FQNEAQ (reference sequence). The CDR3 spells CASSLRDYGYTF. The CDR3 region has the DNA TGTGCCAGCAGCTTACGGGACTATGGCTACACCTTC.

V usage is TRBV7-8 and J usage is TRBJ2-1; 7 positions agree with TRBD2. Losses at the gene ends were 2 bases for V and 5 bases for J; bases not matched to a gene: 6. CDR3 length: 15 amino acids. CDR1 is SGHVS, CDR2 FQNEAQ, per germline. The CDR3 bases are TGTGCCAGCAGCTTAATGGCAAGCGGGAACAATGAGCAGTTCTTC. Translating it yields CASSLMASGNNEQFF.

The table lists this clone with a count of one. The CDR3: CASSELSWEGTQYF. As DNA, the CDR3 is TGTGCCAGCAGTGAATTGTCTTGGGAGGGGACCCAGTACTTC. The V and J genes are TRBV6-1 and TRBJ2-5; TRBD2 agrees at 7 bases. There are 14 residues in the CDR3. With 2 bases clipped from V and 7 bases from J, the junction kept 7 bases outside the gene matches. Germline assignment: CDR1 MNHNS and CDR2 SASEGT.

V usage is TRBV18 and J usage is TRBJ2-2; 7 bases agree with TRBD1. The length of the CDR3 is 17 residues. Germline V gene sequence: CDR1 KGHSH, CDR2 LQKENI. V gave up 1 base and J gave up 4 bases; unmatched junction bases: 9. In DNA form, the CDR3 reads TGTGCCAGCTCACCACAAAAAAAGACAGGGCGCACCGGGGAGCTGTTTTTT. The encoded protein is CASSPQKKTGRTGELFF.

This clone has a handful of counts. The gene calls are TRBV9 and TRBJ2-1, with TRBD2 identical over 11 bases. The trim removed 3 bases at V and 4 bases at J, leaving 9 bases unmatched. The CDR3 sequence is 17 residues long. The germline V gene has CDR1 SGDLS and CDR2 YYNGEE. In DNA, the CDR3 is TGTGCCAGCAGCGGGAGGGCCCCTAGCGGGGGGTACAATGAGCAGTTCTTC. Encoded protein: CASSGRAPSGGYNEQFF.

V gene TRBV29-1 combines with J gene TRBJ2-7; TRBD1 matches 7 bases. The CDR3 loop spans 15 amino acids. The J segment lost 0 bases and the V segment lost 6 bases, leaving 11 bases of the junction unmatched. Germline CDR1 reads SQVTM; CDR2 reads ANQGSEA. In nucleotides, the CDR3 is TGCAGCGTCGCCCAGGACAGGTTCCTCTCCTACGAGCAGTACTTC. Amino acids: CSVAQDRFLSYEQYF.

The CDR3 DNA follows: TGTGCCAGCAGCGGAATAGCGGGAGGCCTGAATGAGCAGTTCTTC. Protein sequence: CASSGIAGGLNEQFF. The V gene is TRBV5-6, the J gene TRBJ2-1; 10 nucleotides line up with TRBD2. Germline-derived CDR1 and CDR2 are SGHDT and YYEEEE. V lost 4 bases and J lost 7; bases outside the gene matches: 8. CDR3 length: 15 amino acids.